The 8 T cell receptor beta chains reported below all come from one sample, sequenced in a study of OX40 agonist ivuxolimab in advanced cancers. Sequencing was performed with immunoSEQ multiplex PCR; in TCRdb, only in-frame clones are kept and a portion is missing. Seen here are some 70,000 clones, around four fifths observed once, and the top ten hold 5.5% to 7.5%. The sequencing used CD4+ or CD8+ T cells sorted from blood, collected in a trial of the OX40 agonist ivuxolimab. These TCRs come from an adult with an advanced solid tumor such as melanoma, head and neck, liver or kidney cancer.

This clone has a single count. This sequence joins TRBV27 and TRBJ2-5; 7 bases map to TRBD1. Trimming cost V 9 bases and J 0 bases; bases outside gene matches: 7. The CDR3 contains 14 residues. Germline-derived CDR1 and CDR2 are MNHEY and SMNVEV (reference sequence). CDR3 nucleotide sequence: TGTGCCAGGTCGGTTAGGGGGCACCAAGAGACCCAGTACTTC. Protein: CARSVRGHQETQYF.

The CDR3 loop reads CATMGGGFEQYV. DNA of the CDR3: TGTGCCACGATGGGGGGGGGTTTCGAGCAGTACGTC. V and J are TRBV19 and TRBJ2-7; 7 bases are shared with TRBD2. Germline-derived CDR1 and CDR2 are LNHDA and SQIVND (reference sequence). This CDR3 has 12 residues. The junction had 9 bases not matched to a gene; V was cut back by 10 bases and J by 6 bases.

V gene TRBV27 combines with J gene TRBJ2-1; no firm D call. The CDR3 runs to 13 residues. Germline V lookup: CDR1 MNHEY, CDR2 SMNVEV (reference sequence). V dropped 8 bases and J dropped 3 bases, with 11 bases sitting between them. The CDR3 nucleotides are TGTGCCAGCCGAGATGACGGCTACAATGAGCAGTTCTTC. This codes for CASRDDGYNEQFF.

J is TRBJ1-4 and V is TRBV18, with unresolved D. Germline V gene sequence: CDR1 KGHSH, CDR2 LQKENI. The length of the CDR3 is 15 residues. V was shortened by 3 bases and J by 2 bases, with 10 bases between the two germline ends. This CDR3 reads CASSPVRGTNEKLFF. CDR3 DNA: TGTGCCAGCTCACCGGTAAGAGGGACTAATGAAAAACTGTTTTTT.

The genes are TRBV7-2 and TRBJ2-1, with 9 bases that match TRBD1. V was pared by 4 bases and J by 9 bases, with 13 bases of the junction left unmatched. Germline CDR1 and CDR2: SGHTA and FQGNSA. This CDR3 region has 16 residues. DNA for the CDR3: TGTGCCAGCAGCTACCCAACGGGGACAGGGTTACTTGAGCAGTTCTTC. Translating it yields CASSYPTGTGLLEQFF.

The rearrangement links TRBV1 to TRBJ2-7; the table's TRBD2 call for D was not verified on the DNA. TRBV1 is recorded as a pseudogene. The CDR3 runs to 11 residues. This CDR3 reads CTSSRGYEQYF. The CDR3 region has the DNA TGCACCAGCAGCCGAGGGTACGAGCAGTACTTC.

The genes are TRBV7-6 and TRBJ2-7, with D perhaps TRBD1 or TRBD2 (5 bases each). The germline CDR1 and CDR2 sequences are SGHVS and FNYEAQ. The CDR3 contains 14 residues. Trimming took off 4 bases at V and 6 bases at J, with 16 bases between the two ends. CDR3 region: CASSSGTSFPEQYF. The CDR3, as DNA: TGTGCCAGCAGCTCCGGGACCTCCTTTCCCGAGCAGTACTTC.

This sequence joins TRBV18 and TRBJ1-5; D not resolved. In germline, CDR1 is KGHSH, CDR2 LQKENI. CDR3 size: 12 residues. Trimming took 8 bases from V and 3 from J, leaving 8 bases between them. CDR3 in DNA: TGTGCCAGCCGGCTCCCCAATCAGCCCCAGCATTTT. Translating gives CASRLPNQPQHF.